This T cell receptor beta chain was captured in a study of beta chain features in type 1 diabetes. Germline CDR1 is KGHSY and CDR2 is FQNENV. This CDR3 region has 11 residues. Unmatched junction bases numbered 7, after V lost 4 bases and J lost 14 bases. This clone was picked up a small number of times. Since all of the isolated RNA was reverse transcribed, expressed TCRB transcripts were what got sequenced. This table comes from immunoSEQ multiplex PCR, and its TCRdb copy is limited to in-frame clones, with some not included. The sample has a few hundred thousand clones, about 14% seen once. The rearrangement uses TRBV16 and TRBJ1-2; 7 nucleotides align to TRBD1. The TCR sequence derives from a man aged 25 to 40 in good health. The sample comprised naive CD4+ T cells from blood. In DNA, the CDR3 is TGTGCCAGCAGCCCGCGGGACAGCAAAACCTTC. Its translation: CASSPRDSKTF.